The clone carrying this T cell receptor (beta chain) was detected only once. This entry belongs to a study of technical replicates of blood from a handful of donors. The CDR3 is 14 residues long. Germline V gene lookup returns CDR1 MNHEY and CDR2 SVGAGI. The germline V and J ends were trimmed by 0 bases and 4 bases, with 10 bases remaining between them. Sequencing was performed with immunoSEQ multiplex PCR; in TCRdb, only in-frame clones are kept and a portion is missing. The repertoire holds roughly 69,000 clones, with 95% to 98% as singletons. J is TRBJ2-7 and V is TRBV6-5; maybe TRBD1 (5 bases). The sequence was obtained from a human donor in good health. The sample comprised T cells isolated from PBMCs. CDR3 sequence (DNA): TGTGCCAGCAGTTACTCGTACCAGGGATACGAGCAGTACTTC. The encoded protein is CASSYSYQGYEQYF.